The 9 T cell receptor beta chains presented below share a single source sample, sequenced in a study of post-analysis software for immune sequencing data. Study-wide results and limits: Controls showed lower frequencies than patients for 4 or 5 TRBV segments, and TRBV5-6, TRBV5-1 and TRBV20-1 were among these.

Unique molecular identifiers tagged the TCR beta cDNA libraries. TCRdb re-analysed the PCR reads in MiXCR, keeping a single row per CDR3 protein. The table lists 750,000 to 950,000 distinct CDR3 sequences, 35% to 55% of them singletons. No antigens are known for them. The sequenced sample was blood. The origin of the receptors is a girl aged 5-17 years with multiple sclerosis.

In the case of this clonotype: At one end, the junction sequence differs from germline, possibly due to a read error. The CDR3: CAWRRGGVAETQYF. CDR3 coding DNA: TGCGCCTGGAGGAGGGGCGGGGTAGCAGAGACCCAGTACTTC. The rearrangement links TRBV30 to TRBJ2-5; a possible D gene is TRBD2 (6 bases). Germline V gives CDR1 GTSNPN, CDR2 SVGIG (reference sequence). The CDR3 has 14 residues.

CDR3 amino acids: CASISLPGGKDTQYF. The CDR3 region has the DNA TGTGCCAGCATCTCTCTCCCTGGGGGGAAAGATACGCAGTATTTT. The V call is TRBV28, the J call TRBJ2-3; D possibly corresponds to TRBD2 (6 bases). Between the trimmed V and J ends, which lost 7 bases and 5 bases, there was a span of 19 bases. The length of the CDR3 is 15 residues. From germline, CDR1 is MDHEN and CDR2 SYDVKM.

This CDR3 is CASSARTGGGEQYF. Here the CDR3 DNA reads TGTGCCAGCAGTGCACGGACAGGGGGGGGCGAGCAGTACTTC. The rearrangement links TRBV6-1 to TRBJ2-1; 10 bases match TRBD1. The DNA matches TRBJ2-7 better at its end, which makes the J call doubtful. Germline V gene data show CDR1 as MNHNS and CDR2 as SASEGT. This CDR3 has 14 residues.

In its sample, this clonotype was seen a few times. The rearrangement joins TRBV3-1 to TRBJ2-1, with D perhaps TRBD2 (6 bases). Germline CDR1 and CDR2: LGHDT and YNNKEL (reference sequence). V gave up 4 bases and J gave up 5 bases, with 15 bases separating them. The CDR3 is 15 amino acids. CDR3 DNA sequence: TGTGCCAGCAGCCCGCCCTGGGGGGAGAACAATGAGCAGTTCTTC. Translation gives CASSPPWGENNEQFF.

This clonotype was counted between two and nine times. The V and J genes are TRBV5-5 and TRBJ2-1; D perhaps matches TRBD2 (6 bases). V was trimmed by 4 bases and J by 0 bases, leaving 17 bases between them. Germline V CDR1 and CDR2: SGHKS, YYEKEE (reference sequence). The CDR3 covers 17 residues. The CDR3 bases are TGTGCCAGCAGCCGGTTTAGCGGCCGGAGCTCCTACAATGAGCAGTTCTTC. Its translation is CASSRFSGRSSYNEQFF. Filled out from reference TRBV5-5 and TRBJ2-1, the complete variable domain reads DAGVTQSPTHLIKTRGQQVTLRCSPISGHKSVSWYQQVLGQGPQFIFQYYEKEERGRGNFPDRFSARQFPNYSSELNVNALLLGDSALYLCASSRFSGRSSYNEQFFGPGTRLTVL.

This chain links TRBV20-1 with TRBJ2-7; D possibly corresponds to TRBD2 (6 bases). This CDR3 contains 14 residues. Trimming removed 0 bases at V and 0 bases at J, with 9 bases between. Germline V gives CDR1 DFQATT, CDR2 SNEGSKA (reference sequence). In DNA, the CDR3 is TGCAGTGCTAGAGAGCTGGGAGGCTCCTACGAGCAGTACTTC. As protein: CSARELGGSYEQYF.

The chain combines TRBV25-1 with TRBJ2-1; 9 bases match TRBD2. The CDR3 sequence is 17 residues long. Germline assignment: CDR1 MGHDK and CDR2 SYGVNS. J gave up 8 bases and V 3 bases, and 14 bases lay outside the gene matches. CDR3 residues: CASSEKGGRAAPHEQFF. The CDR3 bases are TGTGCCAGCAGTGAGAAGGGCGGGAGGGCCGCCCCACATGAGCAGTTCTTC.

The chain recombines TRBV20-1 with TRBJ2-1; D ambiguous. Trimming stripped 5 bases from V and 14 bases from J, with 7 bases between. Germline CDR1 and CDR2: DFQATT and SNEGSKA (reference sequence). This CDR3 comprises 8 residues. CDR3 nucleotides: TGCAGTGCTGGCTTAGAGTTCTTC. Amino acid sequence: CSAGLEFF.

This chain uses TRBV21-1 with TRBJ2-1; TRBD1 is taken as the D call from the table, unchecked against the DNA. TRBV21-1 is a pseudogene locus. This CDR3 has 14 amino acids. The CDR3 loop is CASSKAGQGNEQFF. In nucleotides, the CDR3 is TGTGCCAGCAGCAAAGCGGGACAGGGCAATGAGCAGTTCTTC.